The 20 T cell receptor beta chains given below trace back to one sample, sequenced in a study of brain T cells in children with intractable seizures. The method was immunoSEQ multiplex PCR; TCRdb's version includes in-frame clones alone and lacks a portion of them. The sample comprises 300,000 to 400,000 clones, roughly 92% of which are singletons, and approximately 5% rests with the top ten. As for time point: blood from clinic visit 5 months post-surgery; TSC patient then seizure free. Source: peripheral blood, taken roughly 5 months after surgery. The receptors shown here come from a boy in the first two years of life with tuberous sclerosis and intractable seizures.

CDR3 DNA sequence: TGCGCCAGCAGCTTGGGCGGGGGACGCACAGATACGCAGTATTTT. As protein: CASSLGGGRTDTQYF. The V and J genes are TRBV5-1 and TRBJ2-3; the match to TRBD2 covers 7 bases. This CDR3 is 15 amino acids long. Germline-derived CDR1 and CDR2 are SGHRS and YFSETQ. The junction had 2 bases not matched to a gene; V was cut back by 0 bases and J by 1 base.

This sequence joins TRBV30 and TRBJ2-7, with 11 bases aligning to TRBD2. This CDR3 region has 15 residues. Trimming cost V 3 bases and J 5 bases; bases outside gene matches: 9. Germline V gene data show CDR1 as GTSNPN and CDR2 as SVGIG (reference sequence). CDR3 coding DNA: TGTGCCTGGAGGGAAATAGCGGGAGGGCCCCACGAGCAGTACTTC. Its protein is CAWREIAGGPHEQYF.

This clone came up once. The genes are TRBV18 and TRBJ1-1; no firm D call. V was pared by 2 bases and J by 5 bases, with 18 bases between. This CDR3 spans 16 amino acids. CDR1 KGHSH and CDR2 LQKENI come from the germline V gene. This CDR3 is CASSPSARGGRTEAFF. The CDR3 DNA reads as TGTGCCAGCTCACCATCCGCGCGGGGAGGACGGACTGAAGCTTTCTTT.

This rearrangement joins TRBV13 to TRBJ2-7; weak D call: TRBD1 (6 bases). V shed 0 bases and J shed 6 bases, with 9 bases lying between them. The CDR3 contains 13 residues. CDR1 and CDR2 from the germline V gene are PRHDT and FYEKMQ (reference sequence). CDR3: CASSLGGRGEQYF. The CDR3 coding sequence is TGTGCCAGCAGCTTAGGGGGCAGGGGCGAGCAGTACTTC.

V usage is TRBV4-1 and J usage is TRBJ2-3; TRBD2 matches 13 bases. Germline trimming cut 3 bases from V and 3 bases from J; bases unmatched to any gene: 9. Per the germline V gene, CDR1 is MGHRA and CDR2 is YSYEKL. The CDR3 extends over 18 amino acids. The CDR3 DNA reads TGCGCCAGCAGCCACGGACTAGCGGGAGTCGGTTTTACAGATACGCAGTATTTT. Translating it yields CASSHGLAGVGFTDTQYF.

In DNA form, the CDR3 reads TGTGCCAGCAGTCCCCAGGGTGATGGCTACACCTTC. Its protein product is CASSPQGDGYTF. The V call is TRBV28, the J call TRBJ1-2; tentative D call: TRBD1 (5 bases). The V end was cut by 5 bases, the J end by 6 bases, with 10 bases between. This CDR3 has 12 residues. Germline lookup yields CDR1 MDHEN and CDR2 SYDVKM.

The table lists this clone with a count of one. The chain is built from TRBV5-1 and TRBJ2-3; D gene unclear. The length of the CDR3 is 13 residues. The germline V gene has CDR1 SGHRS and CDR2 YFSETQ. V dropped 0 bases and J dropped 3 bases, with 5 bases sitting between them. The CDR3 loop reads CASSLAPTDTQYF. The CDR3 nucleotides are TGCGCCAGCAGCTTGGCCCCAACAGATACGCAGTATTTT. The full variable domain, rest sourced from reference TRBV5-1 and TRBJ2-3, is KAGVTQTPRYLIKTRGQQVTLSCSPISGHRSVSWYQQTPGQGLQFLFEYFSETQRNKGNFPGRFSGRQFSNSRSEMNVSTLELGDSALYLCASSLAPTDTQYFGPGTRLTVL.

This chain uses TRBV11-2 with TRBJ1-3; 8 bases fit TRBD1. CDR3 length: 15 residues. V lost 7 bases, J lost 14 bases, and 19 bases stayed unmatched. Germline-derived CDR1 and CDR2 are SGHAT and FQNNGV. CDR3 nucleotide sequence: TGTGCCAGCAATCCCCTCGGGACAGGTTCAAGAAAATTATATTTT. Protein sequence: CASNPLGTGSRKLYF.

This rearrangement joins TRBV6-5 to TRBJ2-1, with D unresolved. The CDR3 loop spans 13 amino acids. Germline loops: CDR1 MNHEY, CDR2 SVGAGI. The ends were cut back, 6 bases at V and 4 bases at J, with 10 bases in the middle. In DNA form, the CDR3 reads TGTGCCAGCAGAATTTCCGCTTACAATGAGCAGTTCTTC. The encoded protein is CASRISAYNEQFF.

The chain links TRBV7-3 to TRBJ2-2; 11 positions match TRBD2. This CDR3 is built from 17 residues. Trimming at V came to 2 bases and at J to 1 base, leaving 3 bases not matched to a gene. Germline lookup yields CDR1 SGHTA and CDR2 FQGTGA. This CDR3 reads CASSLGLAGGNTGELFF. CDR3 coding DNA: TGTGCCAGCAGCTTAGGCCTAGCGGGAGGGAACACCGGGGAGCTGTTTTTT. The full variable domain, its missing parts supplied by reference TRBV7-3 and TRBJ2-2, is GAGVSQTPSNKVTEKGKYVELRCDPISGHTALYWYRQSLGQGPEFLIYFQGTGAADDSGLPNDRFFAVRPEGSVSTLKIQRTERGDSAVYLCASSLGLAGGNTGELFFGEGSRLTVL.

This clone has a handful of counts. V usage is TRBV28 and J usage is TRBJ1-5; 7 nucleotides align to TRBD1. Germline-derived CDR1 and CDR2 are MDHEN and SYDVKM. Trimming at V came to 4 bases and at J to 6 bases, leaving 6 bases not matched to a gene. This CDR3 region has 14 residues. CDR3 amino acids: CASSSHNRGQPQHF. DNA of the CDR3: TGTGCCAGCAGTTCTCACAACAGGGGTCAGCCCCAGCATTTT. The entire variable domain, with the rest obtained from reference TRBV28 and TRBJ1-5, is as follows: DVKVTQSSRYLVKRTGEKVFLECVQDMDHENMFWYRQDPGLGLRLIYFSYDVKMKEKGDIPEGYSVSREKKERFSLILESASTNQTSMYLCASSSHNRGQPQHFGDGTRLSIL.

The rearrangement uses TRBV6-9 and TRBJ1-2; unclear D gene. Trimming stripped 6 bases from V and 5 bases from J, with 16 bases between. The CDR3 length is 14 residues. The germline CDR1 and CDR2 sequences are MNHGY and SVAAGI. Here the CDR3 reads CASRDGTVSYGYTF. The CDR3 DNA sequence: TGTGCCAGCAGGGACGGAACGGTATCGTATGGCTACACCTTC.

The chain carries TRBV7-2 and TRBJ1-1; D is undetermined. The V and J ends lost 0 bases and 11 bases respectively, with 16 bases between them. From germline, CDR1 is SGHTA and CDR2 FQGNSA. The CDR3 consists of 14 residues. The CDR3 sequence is CASSLANGFTEAFF. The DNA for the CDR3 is TGTGCCAGCAGCTTAGCGAACGGATTCACGGAGGCTTTCTTT.

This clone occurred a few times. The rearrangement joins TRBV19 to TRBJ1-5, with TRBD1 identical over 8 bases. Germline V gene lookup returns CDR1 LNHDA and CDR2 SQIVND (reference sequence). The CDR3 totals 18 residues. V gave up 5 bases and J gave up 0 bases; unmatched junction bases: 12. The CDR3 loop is CASSPRTGRIVSNQPQHF. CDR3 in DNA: TGTGCCAGTAGTCCAAGGACAGGGAGAATTGTTAGCAATCAGCCCCAGCATTTT.

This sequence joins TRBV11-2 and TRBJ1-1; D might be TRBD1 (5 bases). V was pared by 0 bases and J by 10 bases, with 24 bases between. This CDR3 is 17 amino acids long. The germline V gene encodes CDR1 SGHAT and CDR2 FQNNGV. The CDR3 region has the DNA TGTGCCAGCAGCTTAGATTACCAATATTGGCAGGGAGGGAGAGCTTTCTTT. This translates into CASSLDYQYWQGGRAFF.

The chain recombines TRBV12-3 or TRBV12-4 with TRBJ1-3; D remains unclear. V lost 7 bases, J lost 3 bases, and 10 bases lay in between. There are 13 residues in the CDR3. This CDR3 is CASTQAGGNTIYF. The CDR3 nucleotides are TGTGCCAGCACCCAAGCGGGTGGAAACACCATATATTTT.

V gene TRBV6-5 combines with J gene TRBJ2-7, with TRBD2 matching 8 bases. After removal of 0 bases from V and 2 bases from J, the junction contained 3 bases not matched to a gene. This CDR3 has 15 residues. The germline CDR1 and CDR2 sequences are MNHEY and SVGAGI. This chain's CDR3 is CASSYSAGGTYEQYF. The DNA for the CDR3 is TGTGCCAGCAGTTACTCGGCGGGAGGTACCTACGAGCAGTACTTC.

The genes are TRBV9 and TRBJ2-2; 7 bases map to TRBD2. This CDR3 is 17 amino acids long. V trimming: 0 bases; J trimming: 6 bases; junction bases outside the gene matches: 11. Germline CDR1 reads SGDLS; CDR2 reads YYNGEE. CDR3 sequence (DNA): TGTGCCAGCAGCGTAGCGGGTGGAGATACTAGCGCCGGGGAGCTGTTTTTT. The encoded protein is CASSVAGGDTSAGELFF.

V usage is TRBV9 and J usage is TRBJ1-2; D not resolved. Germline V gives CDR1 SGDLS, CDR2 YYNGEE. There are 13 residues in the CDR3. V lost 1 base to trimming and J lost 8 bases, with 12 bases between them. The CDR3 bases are TGTGCCAGCAGCGTAACCCAAAATAACGGCTACACCTTC. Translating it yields CASSVTQNNGYTF.

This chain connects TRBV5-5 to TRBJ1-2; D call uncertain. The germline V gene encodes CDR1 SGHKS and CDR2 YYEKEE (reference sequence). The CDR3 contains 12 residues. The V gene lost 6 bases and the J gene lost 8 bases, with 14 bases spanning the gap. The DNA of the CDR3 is TGTGCCAGCATCTTCCCGACGGACGGCTACACCTTC. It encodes CASIFPTDGYTF.